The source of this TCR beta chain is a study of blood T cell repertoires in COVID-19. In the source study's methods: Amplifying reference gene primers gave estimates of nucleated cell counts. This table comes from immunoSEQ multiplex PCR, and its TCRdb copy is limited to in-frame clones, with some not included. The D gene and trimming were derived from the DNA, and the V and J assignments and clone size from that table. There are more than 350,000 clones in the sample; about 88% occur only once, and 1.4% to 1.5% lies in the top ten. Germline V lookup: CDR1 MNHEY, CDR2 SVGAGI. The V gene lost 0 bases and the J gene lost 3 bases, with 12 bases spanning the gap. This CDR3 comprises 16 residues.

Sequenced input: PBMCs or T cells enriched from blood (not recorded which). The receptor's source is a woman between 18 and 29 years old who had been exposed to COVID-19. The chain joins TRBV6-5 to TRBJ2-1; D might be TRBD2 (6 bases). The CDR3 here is CASSYSLGEVYNEQFF. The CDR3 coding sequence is TGTGCCAGCAGTTACTCATTAGGGGAGGTCTACAATGAGCAGTTCTTC.